The clone carrying this T cell receptor beta chain was found once. Its specificity is unknown. The junction differs from germline at one of its ends, possibly a read error. CDR3 length equals 17 residues. The library came from three nested PCR rounds adapted from ARM-PCR protocols. TCRdb called the multiplex PCR reads again in MiXCR, with one record for every CDR3 protein. The sample lists around 80,000 distinct CDR3 sequences, about four fifths occurring once. The data were taken from a study of tumor and adjacent non-tumor tissue in lung cancer. Regarding the study as a whole: Shorter survival was associated with higher TCR diversity in tumors. Significantly higher TCR diversity was found in tumor than normal lung.

No cell sorting was done before RNA was extracted from the tissue. More than 3 cm separated this lung sample from the edge of the tumor. Chemotherapy-naive patients with new lung cancer underwent thoracic surgery in China, August–late 2014. The J gene is TRBJ2-1, the V gene TRBV12-3 or TRBV12-4; TRBD1 matches at 9 bases. The clonotype was recovered from a man aged 55 to 70 with non-small cell lung cancer. Material: distant non-tumor lung tissue. The chain's CDR3 is CASSSPRQGGPKTEQFF. CDR3 DNA sequence: TGTGCCAGCAGTTCCCCGAGACAGGGGGGTCCCAAGACTGAGCAGTTCTTT.